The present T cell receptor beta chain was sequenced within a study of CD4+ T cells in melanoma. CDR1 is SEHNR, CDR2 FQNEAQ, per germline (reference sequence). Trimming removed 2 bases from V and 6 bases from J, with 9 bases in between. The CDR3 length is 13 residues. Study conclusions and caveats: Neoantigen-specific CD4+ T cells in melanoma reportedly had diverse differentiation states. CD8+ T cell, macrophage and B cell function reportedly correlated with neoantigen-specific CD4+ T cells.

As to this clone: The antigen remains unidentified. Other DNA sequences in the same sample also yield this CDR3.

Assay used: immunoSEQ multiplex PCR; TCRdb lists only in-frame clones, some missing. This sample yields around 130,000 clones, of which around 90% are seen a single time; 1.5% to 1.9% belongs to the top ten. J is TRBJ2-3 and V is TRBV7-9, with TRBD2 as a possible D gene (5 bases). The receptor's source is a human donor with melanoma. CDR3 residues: CASSLSSGDTQYF. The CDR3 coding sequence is TGTGCCAGCAGCTTATCAAGCGGTGATACGCAGTATTTT.